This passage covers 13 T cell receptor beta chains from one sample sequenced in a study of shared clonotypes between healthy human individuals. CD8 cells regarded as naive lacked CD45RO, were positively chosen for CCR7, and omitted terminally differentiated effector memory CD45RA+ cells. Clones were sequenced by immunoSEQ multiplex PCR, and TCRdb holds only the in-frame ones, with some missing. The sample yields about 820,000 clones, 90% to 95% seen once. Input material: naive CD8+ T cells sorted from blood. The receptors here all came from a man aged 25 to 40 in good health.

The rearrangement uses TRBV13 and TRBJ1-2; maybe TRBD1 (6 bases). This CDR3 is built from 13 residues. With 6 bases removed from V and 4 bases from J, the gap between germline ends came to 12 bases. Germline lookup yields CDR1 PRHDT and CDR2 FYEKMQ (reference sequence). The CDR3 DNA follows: TGTGCCAGCAGGGGGGCCGGGTCCTATGGCTACACCTTC. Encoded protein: CASRGAGSYGYTF.

The CDR3 DNA reads TGTGCCAGCAGTTTTCCGCGACAGGGGCTCCCCATGAACACTGAAGCTTTCTTT. Its translation: CASSFPRQGLPMNTEAFF. The chain combines TRBV28 with TRBJ1-1; 8 bases agree with TRBD1. The germline V gene encodes CDR1 MDHEN and CDR2 SYDVKM. The CDR3 length is 18 residues. With V trimmed by 3 bases and J by 0 bases, 12 bases remained unmatched.

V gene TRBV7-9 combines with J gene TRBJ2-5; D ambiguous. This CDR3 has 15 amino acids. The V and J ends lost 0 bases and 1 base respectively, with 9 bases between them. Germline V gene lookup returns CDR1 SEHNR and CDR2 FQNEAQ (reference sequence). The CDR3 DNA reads TGTGCCAGCAGCTTAGCAAGCCGGGTCCAAGAGACCCAGTACTTC. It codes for CASSLASRVQETQYF. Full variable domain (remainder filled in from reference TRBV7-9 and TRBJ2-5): DTGVSQNPRHKITKRGQNVTFRCDPISEHNRLYWYRQTLGQGPEFLTYFQNEAQLEKSRLLSDRFSAERPKGSFSTLEIQRTEQGDSAMYLCASSLASRVQETQYFGPGTRLLVL.

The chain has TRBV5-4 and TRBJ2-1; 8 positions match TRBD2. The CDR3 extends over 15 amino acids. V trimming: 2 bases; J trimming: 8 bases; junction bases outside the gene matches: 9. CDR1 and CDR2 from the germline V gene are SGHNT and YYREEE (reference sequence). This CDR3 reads CASSLYTSGWDEQFF. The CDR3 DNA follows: TGTGCCAGCAGCTTATACACTAGCGGTTGGGATGAGCAGTTCTTC. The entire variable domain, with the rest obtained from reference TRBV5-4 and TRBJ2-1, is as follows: ETGVTQSPTHLIKTRGQQVTLRCSSQSGHNTVSWYQQALGQGPQFIFQYYREEENGRGNFPPRFSGLQFPNYSSELNVNALELDDSALYLCASSLYTSGWDEQFFGPGTRLTVL.

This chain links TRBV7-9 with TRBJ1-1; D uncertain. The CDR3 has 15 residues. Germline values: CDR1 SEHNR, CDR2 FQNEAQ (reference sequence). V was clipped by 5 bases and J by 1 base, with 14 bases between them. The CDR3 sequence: CASSGIGTENTEAFF. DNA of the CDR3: TGTGCCAGCAGCGGTATAGGAACAGAGAACACTGAAGCTTTCTTT.

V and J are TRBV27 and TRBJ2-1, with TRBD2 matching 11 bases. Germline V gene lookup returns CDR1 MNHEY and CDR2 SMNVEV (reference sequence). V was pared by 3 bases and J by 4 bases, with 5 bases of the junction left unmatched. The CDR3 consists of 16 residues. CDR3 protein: CASSFGTSGGYNEQFF. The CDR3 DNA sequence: TGTGCCAGCAGTTTTGGGACTAGCGGAGGATACAATGAGCAGTTCTTC.

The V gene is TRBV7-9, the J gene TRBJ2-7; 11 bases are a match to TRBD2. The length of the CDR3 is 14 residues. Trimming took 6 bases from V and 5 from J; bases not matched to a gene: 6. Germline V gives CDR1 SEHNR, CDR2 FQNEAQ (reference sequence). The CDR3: CASSQLAGVDEQYF. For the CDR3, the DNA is TGTGCCAGCAGTCAACTAGCGGGAGTCGACGAGCAGTACTTC.

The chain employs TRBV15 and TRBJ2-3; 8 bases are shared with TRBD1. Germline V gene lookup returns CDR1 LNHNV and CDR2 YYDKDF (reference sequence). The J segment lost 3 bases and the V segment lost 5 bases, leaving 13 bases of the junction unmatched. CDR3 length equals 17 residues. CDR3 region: CATSAGTQDRATDTQYF. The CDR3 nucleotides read TGTGCCACCAGCGCAGGGACCCAGGACAGGGCAACAGATACGCAGTATTTT.

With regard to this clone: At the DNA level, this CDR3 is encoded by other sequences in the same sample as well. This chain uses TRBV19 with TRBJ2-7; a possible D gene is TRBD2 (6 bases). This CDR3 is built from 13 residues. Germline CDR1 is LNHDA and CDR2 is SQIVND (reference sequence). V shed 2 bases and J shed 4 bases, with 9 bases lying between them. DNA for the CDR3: TGTGCCAGTAGTATACGGGACTCTTACGAGCAGTACTTC. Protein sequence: CASSIRDSYEQYF.

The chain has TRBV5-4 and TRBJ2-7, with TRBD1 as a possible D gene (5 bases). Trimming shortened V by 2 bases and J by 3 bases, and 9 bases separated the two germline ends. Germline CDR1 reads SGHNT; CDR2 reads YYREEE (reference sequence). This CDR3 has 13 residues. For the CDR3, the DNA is TGTGCCAGCAGCTTACCACAGGTCTACGAGCAGTACTTC. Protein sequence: CASSLPQVYEQYF.

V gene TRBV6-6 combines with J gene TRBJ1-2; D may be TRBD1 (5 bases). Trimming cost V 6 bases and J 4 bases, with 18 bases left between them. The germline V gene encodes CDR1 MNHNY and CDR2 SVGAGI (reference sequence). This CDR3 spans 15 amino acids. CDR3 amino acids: CASRPPGTLGYGYTF. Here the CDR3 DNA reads TGTGCCAGCAGGCCACCCGGGACGCTGGGCTATGGCTACACCTTC.

The CDR3 bases are TGTGCCAGCAGCGATGGGAGCGGCGGGAATCCCCATGAGCAGTTCTTC. As protein: CASSDGSGGNPHEQFF. V gene TRBV7-9 combines with J gene TRBJ2-1; D is perhaps TRBD2 (6 bases). From germline, CDR1 is SEHNR and CDR2 FQNEAQ (reference sequence). V lost 5 bases and J lost 8, with 22 bases in between. The CDR3 covers 16 residues.

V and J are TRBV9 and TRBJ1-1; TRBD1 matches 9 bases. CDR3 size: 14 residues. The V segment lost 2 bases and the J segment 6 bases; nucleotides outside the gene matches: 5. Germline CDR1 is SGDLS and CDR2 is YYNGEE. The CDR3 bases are TGTGCCAGCAGCGTCGGGACAGGGTTGGCTGAAGCTTTCTTT. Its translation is CASSVGTGLAEAFF.